Listed below are T cell receptor beta chains from one sample, sequenced in a study of blood T cell repertoires in COVID-19. Sequencing was performed with immunoSEQ multiplex PCR; in TCRdb, only in-frame clones are kept and a portion is missing. The sample has a few hundred thousand clones; 65% to 85% are singletons. The sequenced sample consisted of peripheral blood. All receptors come from a woman aged 45-59 years with acute or convalescent COVID-19. Each CDR3 is given with its conserved first and last residue. The order of the fields is clone size, D gene, V gene, J gene, CDR3 DNA, CDR3 protein. D genes are given only for firm matches. Not all rows give a size; the values are once, few, many and, for expanded clones, a class.

clone size: NA; D gene: TRBD1; V gene: TRBV5-4; J gene: TRBJ2-2; CDR3 DNA: TGTGCCAGCAGCTTGGCCGTGACAGGGGGCACCGGGGAGCTGTTTTTT; CDR3 protein: CASSLAVTGGTGELFF
clone size: NA; D gene: TRBD1; V gene: TRBV2; J gene: TRBJ2-2; CDR3 DNA: TGTGCCAGCAGTTACACAGGGGGCAACCTCCGGACCGGGGAGCTGTTTTTT; CDR3 protein: CASSYTGGNLRTGELFF
clone size: NA; D gene: TRBD1; V gene: TRBV28; J gene: TRBJ1-1; CDR3 DNA: TGTGCCAGCAGTGGGGTACAGGGGGGGAAGACTGAAGCTTTCTTT; CDR3 protein: CASSGVQGGKTEAFF
clone size: NA; D gene: NA; V gene: TRBV24-1; J gene: TRBJ1-2; CDR3 DNA: TGTGCCACCAGTGACCCCGACGGGAACTATGGCTACACCTTC; CDR3 protein: CATSDPDGNYGYTF
clone size: NA; D gene: NA; V gene: TRBV3-1/TRBV3-2; J gene: TRBJ2-7; CDR3 DNA: TGTGCCAGCAGCTCCAGGGAAGGGTCGATGTACGAGCAGTACTTC; CDR3 protein: CASSSREGSMYEQYF
clone size: NA; D gene: TRBD1; V gene: TRBV3-1/TRBV3-2; J gene: TRBJ2-1; CDR3 DNA: TGTGCCAGCAGCACCCGACAGGGGGGGTATGAGCAGTTCTTC; CDR3 protein: CASSTRQGGYEQFF
clone size: NA; D gene: TRBD1; V gene: TRBV5-1; J gene: TRBJ1-2; CDR3 DNA: TGCGCCAGCAGCCGAAGGACAGGGGAGATAAAGGTGCATGGCTACACCTTC; CDR3 protein: CASSRRTGEIKVHGYTF
clone size: once; D gene: TRBD1; V gene: TRBV5-4; J gene: TRBJ1-2; CDR3 DNA: TGTGCCAGCAGCGTCGACAGGGGGCAGTTTGACTATGGCTACACCTTC; CDR3 protein: CASSVDRGQFDYGYTF
clone size: NA; D gene: TRBD1; V gene: TRBV15; J gene: TRBJ1-2; CDR3 DNA: TGTGCCACCAGCAGAGATCGAGACAGGGTTGGCTACACCTTC; CDR3 protein: CATSRDRDRVGYTF
clone size: NA; D gene: NA; V gene: TRBV2; J gene: TRBJ1-5; CDR3 DNA: TGTGCCAGTGGACAGTTAAATAGCAATCAGCCCCAGCATTTT; CDR3 protein: CASGQLNSNQPQHF
clone size: few; D gene: TRBD1; V gene: TRBV10-3; J gene: TRBJ1-5; CDR3 DNA: TGTGCCATCAGTGAATTAGACAGGGCTACCAATCAGCCCCAGCATTTT; CDR3 protein: CAISELDRATNQPQHF
clone size: many; D gene: NA; V gene: TRBV7-8; J gene: TRBJ2-5; CDR3 DNA: TGTGCCAGCAGCTTTGACAGGCAAGAGACCCAGTACTTC; CDR3 protein: CASSFDRQETQYF
clone size: NA; D gene: NA; V gene: TRBV2; J gene: TRBJ1-2; CDR3 DNA: TGTGCCAGCAGTTTGGACAGTAACTATGGCTACACCTTC; CDR3 protein: CASSLDSNYGYTF
clone size: NA; D gene: TRBD2; V gene: TRBV14; J gene: TRBJ2-3; CDR3 DNA: TGTGCCAGCAGCCTCACTAGCGGACCACCCACAGATACGCAGTATTTT; CDR3 protein: CASSLTSGPPTDTQYF
clone size: NA; D gene: NA; V gene: TRBV12-3/TRBV12-4; J gene: TRBJ1-2; CDR3 DNA: TGTGCCAGCAGTGCTATGAATTATGGCTACACCTTC; CDR3 protein: CASSAMNYGYTF
clone size: NA; D gene: NA; V gene: TRBV5-1; J gene: TRBJ1-2; CDR3 DNA: TGCGCCAGCAGCAGGGGGTCTCCGTGGGGCTACACCTTC; CDR3 protein: CASSRGSPWGYTF
clone size: NA; D gene: NA; V gene: TRBV25-1; J gene: TRBJ1-1; CDR3 DNA: TGTGCCAGCAGTGAATCAGGGAGGGAACGAGCTTTCTTT; CDR3 protein: CASSESGRERAFF
clone size: NA; D gene: NA; V gene: TRBV7-2; J gene: TRBJ1-1; CDR3 DNA: TGTGCCAGCAGCCCACCAGGGGACACTGAAGCTTTCTTT; CDR3 protein: CASSPPGDTEAFF
clone size: NA; D gene: TRBD2; V gene: TRBV7-2; J gene: TRBJ2-3; CDR3 DNA: TGTGCCAGCAGCTCGCTGGCGGGGGGGTTGACAGATACGCAGTATTTT; CDR3 protein: CASSSLAGGLTDTQYF
clone size: NA; D gene: NA; V gene: TRBV7-9; J gene: TRBJ2-3; CDR3 DNA: TGTGCCAGCGGCCGGGCCGGGGGGCGGGCAGATACGCAGTATTTT; CDR3 protein: CASGRAGGRADTQYF
clone size: NA; D gene: TRBD1; V gene: TRBV7-2; J gene: TRBJ1-4; CDR3 DNA: TGTGCCAGCAGCCAGGACAGGACAACTAATGAAAAACTGTTTTTT; CDR3 protein: CASSQDRTTNEKLFF
clone size: NA; D gene: NA; V gene: TRBV30; J gene: TRBJ2-3; CDR3 DNA: TGTGCCTGGAGGAGGGAAGGCACAGATACGCAGTATTTT; CDR3 protein: CAWRREGTDTQYF
clone size: once; D gene: TRBD1; V gene: TRBV5-1; J gene: TRBJ2-2; CDR3 DNA: TGCGCCAGCAGCCGTGCGGGACAGGACACCGGGGAGCTGTTTTTT; CDR3 protein: CASSRAGQDTGELFF
clone size: NA; D gene: NA; V gene: TRBV13; J gene: TRBJ1-1; CDR3 DNA: TGTGCCAGCAGCTTAGTATCCCCACAGATCGACACTGAAGCTTTCTTT; CDR3 protein: CASSLVSPQIDTEAFF
clone size: NA; D gene: NA; V gene: TRBV6-5; J gene: TRBJ2-2; CDR3 DNA: TGTGCCATCACCGGGACTCCTGAAGGCACCGGGGAGCTGTTTTTT; CDR3 protein: CAITGTPEGTGELFF
clone size: few; D gene: TRBD2; V gene: TRBV5-4; J gene: TRBJ2-7; CDR3 DNA: TGTGCCAGCAGCTTGAGTCTAGCGGAGTCCTACGAGCAGTACTTC; CDR3 protein: CASSLSLAESYEQYF
clone size: few; D gene: TRBD2; V gene: TRBV4-2; J gene: TRBJ2-1; CDR3 DNA: TGTGCCAGCAGCCAAGAACTAGCGGGGGGCGATGAGCAGTTCTTC; CDR3 protein: CASSQELAGGDEQFF
clone size: NA; D gene: NA; V gene: TRBV5-4; J gene: TRBJ2-2; CDR3 DNA: TGTGCCAGCAGCTCACGACAGACCGGTCCCACCGGGGAGCTGTTTTTT; CDR3 protein: CASSSRQTGPTGELFF
clone size: NA; D gene: NA; V gene: TRBV7-9; J gene: TRBJ2-4; CDR3 DNA: TGTGCCAGCAGCGACGAACAGGGCGGCAAAAACATTCAGTACTTC; CDR3 protein: CASSDEQGGKNIQYF
clone size: NA; D gene: TRBD2; V gene: TRBV19; J gene: TRBJ2-5; CDR3 DNA: TGTGCCAGTAGTCCCTACGGGACTACACGGGAGACCCAGTACTTC; CDR3 protein: CASSPYGTTRETQYF
clone size: NA; D gene: TRBD2; V gene: TRBV5-1; J gene: TRBJ2-2; CDR3 DNA: TGCGCCAGCAGCTTGCTTACGACTAGCCACGGGGAGCTGTTTTTT; CDR3 protein: CASSLLTTSHGELFF
clone size: NA; D gene: NA; V gene: TRBV5-1; J gene: TRBJ2-3; CDR3 DNA: TGCGCCAGCAGCTTTGGGGGGGGCGGCACAGATACGCAGTATTTT; CDR3 protein: CASSFGGGGTDTQYF
clone size: once; D gene: TRBD1; V gene: TRBV6-5; J gene: TRBJ2-3; CDR3 DNA: TGTGCCAGCAGACCTACAGGGGGCCGGACAGATACGCAGTATTTT; CDR3 protein: CASRPTGGRTDTQYF
clone size: NA; D gene: TRBD1; V gene: TRBV6-5; J gene: TRBJ1-5; CDR3 DNA: TGTGCCAGCAGTTACGCAGGGGGCCAGCAGCCCCAGCATTTT; CDR3 protein: CASSYAGGQQPQHF
clone size: few; D gene: NA; V gene: TRBV18; J gene: TRBJ2-5; CDR3 DNA: TGTGCCAGCTCAGGGGCTCAAGAGACCCAGTACTTC; CDR3 protein: CASSGAQETQYF
clone size: NA; D gene: NA; V gene: TRBV30; J gene: TRBJ2-3; CDR3 DNA: TGTGCCTGGAGTGTACCTCATGGACAGGGAGGGTGGACAGATACGCAGTATTTT; CDR3 protein: CAWSVPHGQGGWTDTQYF
clone size: NA; D gene: TRBD1; V gene: TRBV19; J gene: TRBJ2-3; CDR3 DNA: TGTGCCAGCCACAACAGGGGGCCCCGAGATACGCAGTATTTT; CDR3 protein: CASHNRGPRDTQYF
clone size: NA; D gene: TRBD2; V gene: TRBV14; J gene: TRBJ2-5; CDR3 DNA: TGTGCCAGCAGCCAAGCCCCCCGGGAGGGAGAGACCCAGTACTTC; CDR3 protein: CASSQAPREGETQYF
clone size: once; D gene: TRBD1; V gene: TRBV10-1; J gene: TRBJ2-3; CDR3 DNA: TGCGCCAGCCCCCCCCCGACAGGGGAGGGCACAGATACGCAGTATTTT; CDR3 protein: CASPPPTGEGTDTQYF
clone size: NA; D gene: NA; V gene: TRBV5-4; J gene: TRBJ2-3; CDR3 DNA: TGTGCCAGCAGCTCGGGGAGCCTCACAGATACGCAGTATTTT; CDR3 protein: CASSSGSLTDTQYF
clone size: NA; D gene: NA; V gene: TRBV3-1/TRBV3-2; J gene: TRBJ1-5; CDR3 DNA: TGTGCCAGCAGCCAAGCGCGGGGCCATCAGCCCCAGCATTTT; CDR3 protein: CASSQARGHQPQHF
clone size: NA; D gene: NA; V gene: TRBV29-1; J gene: TRBJ2-1; CDR3 DNA: TGCAGCGTTGGGGGATTACCAGGGAAATCGCAGATTGACTACAATGAGCAGTTCTTC; CDR3 protein: CSVGGLPGKSQIDYNEQFF
clone size: NA; D gene: TRBD1; V gene: TRBV5-1; J gene: TRBJ1-2; CDR3 DNA: TGCGCCAGCAGCGCCGGGACAGGAGGTTTTATTAGCTATGGCTACACCTTC; CDR3 protein: CASSAGTGGFISYGYTF
clone size: NA; D gene: NA; V gene: TRBV3-1/TRBV3-2; J gene: TRBJ2-3; CDR3 DNA: TGTGCCAGCAGCCAAGGATACAATACGCAGTATTTT; CDR3 protein: CASSQGYNTQYF
clone size: NA; D gene: NA; V gene: TRBV29-1; J gene: TRBJ2-1; CDR3 DNA: TGCAGCGTTGTACGGAGCTCCTACAATGAGCAGTTCTTC; CDR3 protein: CSVVRSSYNEQFF
clone size: few; D gene: NA; V gene: TRBV7-8; J gene: TRBJ1-2; CDR3 DNA: TGTGCCAGCAGCCCGGGATCTTATTATGGCTACACCTTC; CDR3 protein: CASSPGSYYGYTF
clone size: once; D gene: TRBD1; V gene: TRBV5-1; J gene: TRBJ2-1; CDR3 DNA: TGCGCCAGCAGCTTGTACGGACAGGGGTCCAATGAGCAGTTCTTC; CDR3 protein: CASSLYGQGSNEQFF
clone size: NA; D gene: NA; V gene: TRBV6-5; J gene: TRBJ2-5; CDR3 DNA: TGTGCCAGCAGTTCTCAAGAGACCCAGTACTTC; CDR3 protein: CASSSQETQYF
clone size: many; D gene: TRBD1; V gene: TRBV4-1; J gene: TRBJ1-5; CDR3 DNA: TGCGCCAGCAGCCAAGATAAGATTGGGACAGGGATTCAGCCCCAGCATTTT; CDR3 protein: CASSQDKIGTGIQPQHF
clone size: NA; D gene: NA; V gene: TRBV5-1; J gene: TRBJ1-2; CDR3 DNA: TGCGCCAGCAGCTTTCGTCAGGGGTCTCACTATGGCTACACCTTC; CDR3 protein: CASSFRQGSHYGYTF
clone size: NA; D gene: TRBD2; V gene: TRBV5-1; J gene: TRBJ2-1; CDR3 DNA: TGCGCCAGCAGCATCGGGACTAGCGGGAGTACCGAGCAGTTCTTC; CDR3 protein: CASSIGTSGSTEQFF
clone size: NA; D gene: TRBD1; V gene: TRBV6-4; J gene: TRBJ2-5; CDR3 DNA: TGTGCCAGCAGCCGGGACAGGGGAGAGACCCAGTACTTC; CDR3 protein: CASSRDRGETQYF
clone size: NA; D gene: NA; V gene: TRBV29-1; J gene: TRBJ2-5; CDR3 DNA: TGCAGCGTTCGGGGGGCGGAGACCCAGTACTTC; CDR3 protein: CSVRGAETQYF